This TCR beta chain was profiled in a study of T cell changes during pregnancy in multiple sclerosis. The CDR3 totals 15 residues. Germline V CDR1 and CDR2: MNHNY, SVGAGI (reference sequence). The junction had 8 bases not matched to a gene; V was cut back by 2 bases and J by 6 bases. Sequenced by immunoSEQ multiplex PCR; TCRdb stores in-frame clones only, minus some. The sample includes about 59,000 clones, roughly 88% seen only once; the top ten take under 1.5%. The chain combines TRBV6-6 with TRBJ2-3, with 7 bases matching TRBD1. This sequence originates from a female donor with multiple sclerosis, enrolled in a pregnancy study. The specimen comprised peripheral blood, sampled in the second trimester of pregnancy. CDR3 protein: CASSYANRGGDTQYF. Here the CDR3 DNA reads TGTGCCAGCAGTTACGCCAACAGGGGCGGCGATACGCAGTATTTT.